A selection of T cell receptor beta chains follows, all from one sample in a study of shared clonotypes between healthy human individuals. The table came from immunoSEQ multiplex PCR; TCRdb's copy has only in-frame clones and leaves some out. The sample contains about 580,000 clones, 95% to 98% of which appear only once. Sequencing input: naive CD8+ T cells sorted from blood. The receptors shown here come from a man aged 25 to 40 in good health. Each CDR3 is given with its conserved first and last residue. Fields, in order: D gene, V gene, CDR3 length, clone size, J gene, CDR3 protein, CDR3 DNA. D genes are given only for firm matches. Clone size is shown for a subset of rows, as once, few, many or a class of expanded clone.

-	TRBV19	15	-	TRBJ2-3	CASRPFRSLGDTQYF	TGTGCCAGTAGACCCTTTCGATCCCTCGGAGATACGCAGTATTTT
-	TRBV7-9	15	-	TRBJ2-3	CASSYRDGSTDTQYF	TGTGCCAGCAGTTACCGGGACGGAAGCACAGATACGCAGTATTTT
-	TRBV4-3	16	-	TRBJ2-7	CASSQDPRGASYEQYF	TGCGCCAGCAGCCAAGATCCCCGGGGGGCTTCCTACGAGCAGTACTTC
TRBD2	TRBV5-5	14	-	TRBJ2-7	CASSPEVAGPEQYF	TGTGCCAGCAGCCCGGAGGTAGCGGGACCCGAGCAGTACTTC
-	TRBV5-4	15	-	TRBJ2-2	CASSLLMADTGELFF	TGTGCCAGCAGCTTGTTAATGGCTGACACCGGGGAGCTGTTTTTT
-	TRBV27	11	once	TRBJ1-3	CASSSGNTIYF	TGTGCCAGCAGTTCCGGAAACACCATATATTTT
TRBD2	TRBV9	17	-	TRBJ2-3	CASSGDLAGVLTDTQYF	TGTGCCAGCAGCGGGGATTTAGCGGGAGTCTTAACAGATACGCAGTATTTT
TRBD2	TRBV7-6	17	-	TRBJ2-3	CASSLEAGMWSTDTQYF	TGTGCCAGCAGCTTGGAAGCGGGAATGTGGAGCACAGATACGCAGTATTTT
TRBD1	TRBV27	15	-	TRBJ1-1	CASSWRTGANTEAFF	TGTGCCAGCAGTTGGAGGACAGGGGCGAACACTGAAGCTTTCTTT
TRBD2	TRBV27	15	once	TRBJ2-7	CASRILAGGIYEQYF	TGTGCCAGCAGGATACTAGCGGGAGGTATATACGAGCAGTACTTC
-	TRBV27	14	-	TRBJ1-4	CASSLFGEDEKLFF	TGTGCCAGCAGTTTATTCGGGGAGGATGAAAAACTGTTTTTT
TRBD1	TRBV10-3	15	-	TRBJ1-4	CAISIRQGPNEKLFF	TGTGCCATCAGTATTCGACAGGGCCCTAATGAAAAACTGTTTTTT
TRBD2	TRBV27	12	-	TRBJ2-1	CASSGGLIEQFF	TGTGCCAGCAGTGGGGGACTAATCGAGCAGTTCTTC
TRBD2	TRBV9	15	-	TRBJ2-1	CASSVEAGGPDEQFF	TGTGCCAGCAGCGTAGAAGCGGGAGGGCCGGATGAGCAGTTCTTC
TRBD1	TRBV9	15	-	TRBJ2-7	CASSVSDRGPYEQYF	TGTGCCAGCAGCGTATCGGACAGGGGGCCCTACGAGCAGTACTTC
TRBD1	TRBV4-1	18	-	TRBJ1-5	CASSQTRQGLHSNQPQHF	TGCGCCAGCAGCCAGACGAGACAGGGCCTACATAGCAATCAGCCCCAGCATTTT
TRBD2	TRBV11-3	15	once	TRBJ2-1	CASSYLAGGVGEQFF	TGTGCCAGCAGCTACCTAGCGGGAGGAGTTGGTGAGCAGTTCTTC
TRBD2	TRBV7-9	18	-	TRBJ2-5	CASSPRNIAGGYQETQYF	TGTGCCAGCAGCCCGAGGAATATAGCGGGAGGCTACCAAGAGACCCAGTACTTC
-	TRBV4-3	14	-	TRBJ2-7	CASSLSWRDNEQYF	TGCGCCAGCAGCCTAAGTTGGAGGGACAACGAGCAGTACTTC
-	TRBV9	9	-	TRBJ1-1	CASSPTGPF	TGTGCCAGCAGCCCCACGGGCCCCTTT
-	TRBV29-1	12	-	TRBJ2-2	CSVRQETGELFF	TGCAGCGTTCGACAGGAGACCGGGGAGCTGTTTTTT
-	TRBV6-1	14	-	TRBJ2-1	CASFSGPRYNEQFF	TGTGCCAGCTTTAGCGGACCGAGGTACAATGAGCAGTTCTTC
-	TRBV7-9	13	-	TRBJ1-1	CASSLTILTEAFF	TGTGCCAGCAGCTTAACCATCCTGACTGAAGCTTTCTTT
-	TRBV5-1	14	-	TRBJ2-3	CASSDSSGTDTQYF	TGCGCCAGCAGCGACTCTAGTGGGACAGATACGCAGTATTTT
-	TRBV29-1	14	-	TRBJ2-5	CSVVEADYQETQYF	TGCAGCGTTGTGGAGGCAGATTACCAAGAGACCCAGTACTTC
TRBD2	TRBV29-1	15	-	TRBJ2-1	CSVECESGRLYEQFF	TGCAGCGTTGAATGTGAGAGCGGGAGGTTGTATGAGCAGTTCTTC
-	TRBV4-2	12	-	TRBJ2-2	CASSLNTGELFF	TGTGCCAGCAGCCTAAATACCGGGGAGCTGTTTTTT
-	TRBV6-6	11	-	TRBJ1-2	CASSWGEGYTF	TGTGCCAGCAGTTGGGGGGAAGGCTACACCTTC
-	TRBV20-1	11	-	TRBJ2-3	CSAVRERAQYF	TGCAGTGCTGTCAGGGAGCGAGCGCAGTATTTT
TRBD2	TRBV6-5	14	-	TRBJ2-7	CASSTLAGAYEQYF	TGTGCCAGCAGTACACTAGCGGGAGCCTACGAGCAGTACTTC
TRBD1	TRBV28	14	-	TRBJ2-7	CASSSGQAAYEQYF	TGTGCCAGCAGTTCTGGACAGGCTGCCTACGAGCAGTACTTC
TRBD2	TRBV6-5	13	-	TRBJ2-7	CASTGRAAYEQYF	TGTGCCAGCACCGGGAGGGCAGCGTACGAGCAGTACTTC
-	TRBV7-9	15	-	TRBJ2-1	CASSWGLSTPLEQFF	TGTGCCAGCAGCTGGGGACTGTCTACCCCCCTTGAGCAGTTCTTC
-	TRBV7-9	13	-	TRBJ1-2	CASSPLTAEGYTF	TGTGCCAGCAGCCCCTTGACAGCGGAGGGCTACACCTTC
TRBD2	TRBV6-5	15	-	TRBJ2-1	CASSVGTSANNEQFF	TGTGCCAGCAGTGTTGGGACTAGCGCAAACAATGAGCAGTTCTTC
TRBD1	TRBV4-1	16	-	TRBJ2-1	CASSQEGDRGKNEQFF	TGCGCCAGCAGCCAAGAGGGGGACAGGGGTAAGAATGAGCAGTTCTTC
-	TRBV11-2	14	-	TRBJ2-7	CASSLGLAYHEQYF	TGTGCCAGCAGCTTAGGTCTAGCGTACCACGAGCAGTACTTC
-	TRBV28	15	-	TRBJ2-1	CASSLLPGTDNEQFF	TGTGCCAGCAGTCTTCTACCCGGGACTGACAATGAGCAGTTCTTC
TRBD1	TRBV6-4	15	-	TRBJ1-1	CASLGRGPENTEAFF	TGTGCCAGCCTAGGCAGGGGGCCGGAGAACACTGAAGCTTTCTTT
-	TRBV28	14	-	TRBJ1-5	CASHKGGTDQPQHF	TGTGCCAGCCACAAGGGAGGAACGGATCAGCCCCAGCATTTT
TRBD2	TRBV29-1	17	-	TRBJ2-2	CSVEGLAGEGNTGELFF	TGCAGCGTTGAGGGACTAGCGGGAGAGGGGAACACCGGGGAGCTGTTTTTT
TRBD1	TRBV7-6	15	once	TRBJ2-7	CASSLGQGAVYEQYF	TGTGCCAGCAGCTTAGGACAGGGGGCCGTATACGAGCAGTACTTC
-	TRBV6-5	13	-	TRBJ2-6	CASSYSGANVLTF	TGTGCCAGCAGTTATTCTGGGGCCAACGTCCTGACTTTC
TRBD2	TRBV7-2	17	once	TRBJ2-1	CASSLIAGDPITDEQFF	TGTGCCAGCAGCCTCATCGCGGGGGACCCAATCACAGATGAGCAGTTCTTC
-	TRBV28	14	-	TRBJ2-7	CASSPGRSSYEQYF	TGTGCCAGCAGTCCGGGACGGAGCTCCTACGAGCAGTACTTC
-	TRBV10-3	14	-	TRBJ2-2	CAISESGGTGELFF	TGTGCCATCAGTGAGTCCGGGGGCACCGGGGAGCTGTTTTTT
-	TRBV19	14	few	TRBJ2-7	CASSKPGTPYEQYF	TGTGCCAGTAGTAAACCCGGGACCCCCTACGAGCAGTACTTC
TRBD1	TRBV11-2	13	once	TRBJ1-5	CASSDTGDQPQHF	TGTGCCAGCAGCGACACAGGGGATCAGCCCCAGCATTTT
-	TRBV6-1	11	-	TRBJ2-7	CASSEIYEQYF	TGTGCCAGCAGTGAAATTTACGAGCAGTACTTC
-	TRBV6-1	11	-	TRBJ1-1	CAGTKNTEAFF	TGTGCCGGAACAAAGAACACTGAAGCTTTCTTT
-	TRBV2	12	-	TRBJ2-7	CASSEALNEQYF	TGTGCCAGCAGTGAAGCGCTAAACGAGCAGTACTTC
TRBD2	TRBV4-1	16	-	TRBJ2-5	CASSQDLGTTEETQYF	TGCGCCAGCAGCCAAGATCTTGGGACTACCGAGGAGACCCAGTACTTC
-	TRBV15	15	once	TRBJ2-7	CATSMWGSLYYEQYF	TGTGCCACCAGCATGTGGGGATCCCTTTACTACGAGCAGTACTTC
-	TRBV9	14	-	TRBJ2-1	CASSVAGSYNEQFF	TGTGCCAGCAGCGTAGCGGGATCCTACAATGAGCAGTTCTTC